The rows below give T cell receptor beta chains drawn from one sample of a study of cytomegalovirus exposure and HLA in healthy donors. The assay was immunoSEQ multiplex PCR, and TCRdb's table has in-frame clones only and misses some. The sample shows fewer than 350,000 clones, roughly 88% of them seen only once. The sequencing input was PBMCs. The receptor set was obtained from a woman between 18 and 29 years old in good health and CMV-seronegative. CDR3s include the opening cysteine and the closing phenylalanine or tryptophan. D genes are given only for firm matches. Size values are once, few and many counts, or a class for expanded clones, and some rows have none.

>TRBV27|TRBD1|.|TRBJ2-7
TGTGCCAGCAGTTTACGCACCGGGACAGGGATGAACGAGCAGTACTTC
CASSLRTGTGMNEQYF
>TRBV18|.|.|TRBJ2-3
TGTGCCAGCTCACCACCGCAGGGGTGGAATACGCAGTATTTT
CASSPPQGWNTQYF
>TRBV10-1|.|.|TRBJ2-2
TGCGCCAGCTCACGCACGGGAGCTGTCGACGGGGAGCTGTTTTTT
CASSRTGAVDGELFF
>TRBV28|TRBD1|.|TRBJ2-3
TGTGCCAGCAGTTATCTTTTGGGACAGGGGCCTAGCACAGATACGCAGTATTTT
CASSYLLGQGPSTDTQYF
>TRBV14|.|once|TRBJ2-1
TGTGCCAGCAGCCGAGTCGGGATCTATGAGCAGTTCTTC
CASSRVGIYEQFF
>TRBV10-1|.|once|TRBJ1-2
TGCGCCAGCAGGGTCGGACAAGGCTACTATGGCTACACCTTC
CASRVGQGYYGYTF
>TRBV10-3|TRBD1|.|TRBJ2-7
TGTGCCATCAGTGAGTCGGACAGGGGGAGCGAGCAGTACTTC
CAISESDRGSEQYF
>TRBV5-4|.|.|TRBJ2-5
TGTGCCAGCAGCTTGGCCGGGGGGCGAGAGACCCAGTACTTC
CASSLAGGRETQYF
>TRBV15|.|once|TRBJ2-7
TGTGCCACCAGCAGGAGGCTGGCGGGCCTGGACTACGAGCAGTACTTC
CATSRRLAGLDYEQYF
>TRBV13|.|.|TRBJ1-1
TGTGCCAGCAGCTTATCACTCCTTTCAATGAACACTGAAGCTTTCTTT
CASSLSLLSMNTEAFF
>TRBV5-1|.|.|TRBJ2-1
TGCGCCAGCAGTTCGGTAGCGGAACGATTTGTCAATGAGCAGTTCTTC
CASSSVAERFVNEQFF
>TRBV20-1|.|.|TRBJ2-7
TGCAGTGCTTCTTTTAGTGACGAGCAGTACTTC
CSASFSDEQYF
>TRBV9|.|.|TRBJ2-1
TGTGCCAGCACCCCAAGGGTAGCGGAATCCTACAATGAGCAGTTCTTC
CASTPRVAESYNEQFF
>TRBV4-1|.|.|TRBJ1-5
TGCGCCAGCAGCCAAGAAGTTACGGGGGGACAGCCCCAGCATTTT
CASSQEVTGGQPQHF
>TRBV7-9|TRBD1|.|TRBJ1-2
TGTGCCAGCAGCTTAGCGGGGACAGGGAAAGGCTACACCTTC
CASSLAGTGKGYTF
>TRBV18|.|few|TRBJ1-5
TGTGCCAGCTCACAAAATGGGGGGGGCGCGGGGCAGCCCCAGCATTTT
CASSQNGGGAGQPQHF
>TRBV5-6|TRBD1|.|TRBJ2-3
TGTGCCAGCAGCCCCAAGGGACAGGGTCTTGATACGCAGTATTTT
CASSPKGQGLDTQYF
>TRBV7-3|TRBD2|once|TRBJ2-1
TGTGCCAGCGGCCTGAGCGGGGGATACAATGAGCAGTTCTTC
CASGLSGGYNEQFF
>TRBV21-1|.|.|TRBJ2-1
.
CASALWAPGSEQFF
>TRBV20-1|.|.|TRBJ1-5
TGCAGTGCCGCTTCGGGGTCCCAGCATTTT
CSAASGSQHF
>TRBV28|.|.|TRBJ2-7
TGTGCCAGCAGTTTATGGGCTTACGAGCAGTACTTC
CASSLWAYEQYF
>TRBV4-3|.|.|TRBJ2-1
TGCGCCAGCAGCCCCCAGGGTTTCGGCTATGAGCAGTTCTTC
CASSPQGFGYEQFF
>TRBV13|.|.|TRBJ1-3
TGTGCCAGCAGCTTAGGCGAGGTCATGCCTGGAAACACCATATATTTT
CASSLGEVMPGNTIYF